The following is a TCR beta chain sequence with its context. Antigen unknown. This entry is derived from a study of cytomegalovirus exposure and HLA in healthy donors. Study overall: The roughly 130 validation repertoires used the same platform as the 550 to 800 first-cohort repertoires (as reported by a later analysis).

Germline CDR1 is SEHNR and CDR2 is FQNEAQ (reference sequence). The CDR3 extends over 14 amino acids. V shed 4 bases, J shed 2 bases, and the junction held 5 bases outside the gene matches. Libraries were prepared by immunoSEQ multiplex PCR; TCRdb keeps only in-frame clonotypes and omits some of them. The repertoire holds fewer than 200,000 clones, about 87% seen once, with roughly 1.4% in the top ten. Notes on the study in general: Cytomegalovirus-associated TCR beta chains were listed, numbering 164.

The sample was PBMCs. The chain employs TRBV7-9 and TRBJ2-7; 7 nucleotides match TRBD1. The sequence came from a woman aged 30 to 39 in good health and CMV-seronegative. This CDR3 is CASSSWDRAYEQYF. The CDR3 nucleotides are TGTGCCAGCAGCTCCTGGGACAGAGCCTACGAGCAGTACTTC.